The TCR beta chain under discussion was sequenced for a study of cytomegalovirus exposure and HLA in healthy donors. Study findings and constraints: A later analysis showed that HLA-associated TCR beta chains had undergone more clonal expansion than equally common others. In an earlier analysis, productive rearrangement rates for most beta V segments clustered near 90% or 30%.

This PCR relied on a set of 60 Vbeta primers and 13 Jbeta primers. Data came from immunoSEQ multiplex PCR; TCRdb stores just in-frame clones and leaves some out. The table has 95,000 to 150,000 clones, around 74% seen once. V shed 1 base and J shed 1 base, with 10 bases lying between them. Germline V gene data show CDR1 as LNHNV and CDR2 as YYDKDF (reference sequence). The CDR3 is 15 amino acids. Concerning this clone: The target antigen is unknown.

The TCR comes from a man aged 55 to 70 in good health and CMV-seropositive. The chain couples TRBV15 to TRBJ1-1; TRBD1 might be the D (5 bases). Sequences were obtained from PBMCs. CDR3 sequence: CATSRVAGKNTEAFF. CDR3 DNA sequence: TGTGCCACCAGCAGAGTCGCAGGGAAGAACACTGAAGCTTTCTTT. The complete variable domain, with remaining parts taken from reference TRBV15 and TRBJ1-1, reads DAMVIQNPRYQVTQFGKPVTLSCSQTLNHNVMYWYQQKSSQAPKLLFHYYDKDFNNEADTPDNFQSRRPNTSFCFLDIRSPGLGDTAMYLCATSRVAGKNTEAFFGQGTRLTVV.